Each of the 11 T cell receptor beta chains below was sequenced from the same sample in a study of CD8 T cells in ankylosing spondylitis. Findings of the study overall: Ankylosing spondylitis blood seemed to carry a telltale TCR beta motif made of several highly homologous variants.

Their target antigens are unknown. TCRdb re-analysed the 5' RACE reads in MiXCR, keeping a single row per CDR3 protein. Found here are approximately 550,000 distinct CDR3 sequences, roughly 13% of them singletons; the top ten hold about 6.8%. Sequenced input: blood, either unsorted or a sorted T cell fraction (not recorded which). Receptors originate from a male donor with ankylosing spondylitis.

This clonotype was counted ten times or more. The V and J genes are TRBV5-5 and TRBJ2-1; D perhaps matches TRBD2 (6 bases). Trimming stripped 0 bases from V and 0 bases from J, with 10 bases between. Per the germline V gene, CDR1 is SGHKS and CDR2 is YYEKEE (reference sequence). The length of the CDR3 is 16 residues. CDR3 in DNA: TGTGCCAGCAGCTTGGGGCAGACTAGCTCCTACAATGAGCAGTTCTTC. Translated: CASSLGQTSSYNEQFF.

The genes are TRBV20-1 and TRBJ2-1, with 11 bases fitting TRBD2. CDR1 and CDR2 (germline): DFQATT, SNEGSKA (reference sequence). J was trimmed by 10 bases and V by 5 bases; bases with no gene match: 7. This CDR3 spans 13 amino acids. CDR3 nucleotides: TGCAGTGCTGAAGTAGCGGGAGGGCTCGAGCAGTTCTTC. It is translated as CSAEVAGGLEQFF.

This clonotype was recorded a few times. The rearrangement links TRBV12-3 or TRBV12-4 to TRBJ2-1; no reliable D call. Between the trimmed V and J ends, which lost 8 bases and 7 bases, there was a span of 12 bases. The CDR3 is 12 amino acids. As DNA, the CDR3 is TGTGCCAGCGGGTCGGCCTTTAATGAGCAGTTCTTC. Protein product: CASGSAFNEQFF.

V usage is TRBV29-1 and J usage is TRBJ2-3; no clear D. The germline V and J ends were trimmed by 5 bases and 4 bases, with 13 bases remaining between them. From germline, CDR1 is SQVTM and CDR2 ANQGSEA. The CDR3 spans 13 residues. The chain's CDR3 is CSVRTRAADTQYF. The CDR3 coding sequence is TGCAGCGTTCGAACCCGGGCGGCAGATACGCAGTATTTT.

This clonotype was counted many times. The chain carries TRBV19 and TRBJ2-1; the D call may be TRBD1 or TRBD2 (6 bases each). The germline V gene has CDR1 LNHDA and CDR2 SQIVND (reference sequence). The V and J ends lost 5 bases and 10 bases respectively, with 18 bases between them. There are 14 residues in the CDR3. The CDR3 DNA reads TGTGCCAGTAGTCCCCAGTTGGGGGGCAGGGAGCAGTTCTTC. Encoded protein: CASSPQLGGREQFF.

The rearrangement links TRBV29-1 to TRBJ2-1, with D unresolved. There are 12 residues in the CDR3. In germline, CDR1 is SQVTM, CDR2 ANQGSEA. Trimming removed 4 bases from V and 6 bases from J, with 10 bases in between. The CDR3, as DNA: TGCAGCGTTGCCCCAGCCCGCAATGAGCAGTTCTTC. It encodes CSVAPARNEQFF.

V is TRBV11-2 and J is TRBJ2-7; D is ambiguous. CDR3 size: 15 residues. The V end was cut by 1 base, the J end by 5 bases, with 15 bases between. From germline, CDR1 is SGHAT and CDR2 FQNNGV. The CDR3 DNA reads as TGTGCCAGCAGCTTAGGGCCACCGGACGTAAACGAGCAGTACGTC. It codes for CASSLGPPDVNEQYV.

The CDR3 DNA follows: TGCAGTGCTAGAGATCTAGGGGCGGTTAACACTGAAGCTTTCTTT. It is translated as CSARDLGAVNTEAFF. The chain employs TRBV20-1 and TRBJ1-1; a possible D gene is TRBD1 (5 bases). The CDR3 runs to 15 residues. Germline lookup yields CDR1 DFQATT and CDR2 SNEGSKA (reference sequence). V lost 0 bases and J 2 bases, leaving 13 bases between the germline ends.

This clonotype was seen many times. V and J are TRBV12-3 or TRBV12-4 and TRBJ2-3; tentatively, D is TRBD2 (6 bases). The V end was cut by 8 bases, the J end by 2 bases, with 14 bases between. CDR3 length equals 14 residues. DNA for the CDR3: TGTGCCAGCGGGAGGACCGCCCACACAGATACGCAGTATTTT. Residues: CASGRTAHTDTQYF.

The rearrangement joins TRBV6-1 to TRBJ2-3; D may be TRBD2 (5 bases). In germline, CDR1 is MNHNS, CDR2 SASEGT. The V and J ends lost 7 bases and 0 bases respectively, with 17 bases between them. The CDR3 runs to 16 residues. The CDR3 protein is CASTYGSVSSTDTQYF. CDR3 nucleotides: TGTGCCAGCACCTACGGTAGCGTCTCTAGCACAGATACGCAGTATTTT.

The V call is TRBV25-1, the J call TRBJ1-4; a weak D match, TRBD1 (6 bases). Germline V gene data show CDR1 as MGHDK and CDR2 as SYGVNS. Trimming pared 5 bases from V and 7 bases from J, leaving 23 bases between. The CDR3 contains 17 residues. The CDR3 region has the DNA TGTGCCAGCAGTCCTTATCTCGGCGGGGGGCAAAGTGAAAAACTGTTTTTT. This sequence encodes CASSPYLGGGQSEKLFF.